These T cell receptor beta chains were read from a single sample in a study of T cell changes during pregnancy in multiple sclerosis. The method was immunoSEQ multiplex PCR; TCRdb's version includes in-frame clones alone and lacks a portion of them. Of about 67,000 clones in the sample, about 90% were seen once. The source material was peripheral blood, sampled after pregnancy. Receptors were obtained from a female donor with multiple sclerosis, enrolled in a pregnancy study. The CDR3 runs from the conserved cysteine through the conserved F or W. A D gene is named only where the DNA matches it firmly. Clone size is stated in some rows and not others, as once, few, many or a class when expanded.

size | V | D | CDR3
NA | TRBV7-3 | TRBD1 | CASSPGGGYGYTF
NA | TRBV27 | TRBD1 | CASRSEGPGQGVYEQYF
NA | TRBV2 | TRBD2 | CASSEARTSGSYEQYF
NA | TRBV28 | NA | CASSPNRRAGGNEQFF
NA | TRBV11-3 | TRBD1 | CASSPRGTGPYNEQFF
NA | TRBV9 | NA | CASSLGGDTEAFF
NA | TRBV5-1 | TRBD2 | CASSLVSLASGIYEQYF
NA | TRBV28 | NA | CASSIRLSYEQYF
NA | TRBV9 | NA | CASSVGQLNTEAFF
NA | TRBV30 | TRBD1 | CAWSTLGQGEKTQYF
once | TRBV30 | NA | CAWTRGIETQYF
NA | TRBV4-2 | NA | CASSPTRTRGGDYGYTF
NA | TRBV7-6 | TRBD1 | CASSPRDRASLLSYEQYF
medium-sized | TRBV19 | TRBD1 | CATESGTGLRQPQHF
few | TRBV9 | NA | CASSVSMNTEAFF
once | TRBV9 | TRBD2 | CASSVETSGRASETQYF
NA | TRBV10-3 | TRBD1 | CAISFSLSRTGSFRELFF
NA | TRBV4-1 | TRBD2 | CASSPLGAGATQETQYF
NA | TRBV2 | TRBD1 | CASSARDRGLTEAFF
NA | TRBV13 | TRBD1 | CASSSRTGEYSNQPQHF
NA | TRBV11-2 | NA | CASSFDLEGNTEAFF
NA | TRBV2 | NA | CASSEESYEQYF
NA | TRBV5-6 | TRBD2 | CASSSTTSGRRYEQYF
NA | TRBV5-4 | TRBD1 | CASSPTGTGDTGELFF
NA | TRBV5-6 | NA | CASSPDPGHSYNEQFF
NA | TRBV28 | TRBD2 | CASSPLLLAGARFF
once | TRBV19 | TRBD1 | CASSIQGAEQYF
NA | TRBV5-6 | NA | CASSPEAVTDTQYF
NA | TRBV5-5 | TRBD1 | CASSPWTGIDYGYTF
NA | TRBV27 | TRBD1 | CASSGAGQGNYEQYF
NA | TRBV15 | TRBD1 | CATSRGQAGGYTF
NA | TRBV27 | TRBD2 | CASSPVWGLAGLYNEQFF
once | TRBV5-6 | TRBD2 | CASSLGLAGIGDEQFF
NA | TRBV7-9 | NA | CASSFFNEQYF
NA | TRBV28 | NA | CASSFGVNQPQHF
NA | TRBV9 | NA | CASSYSQETQYF
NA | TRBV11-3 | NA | CASSPTGVTEQFF
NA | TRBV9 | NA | CASSVTDRHTEAFF
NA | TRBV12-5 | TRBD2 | CASGLVLAGGPKTGELFF
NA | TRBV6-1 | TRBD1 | CASRSRTGSNQPQHF
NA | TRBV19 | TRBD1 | CASSKDRVVNEQFF
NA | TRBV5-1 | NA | CASSSQGPGEQFF
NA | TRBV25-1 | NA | CASSDSGTTGGYTF
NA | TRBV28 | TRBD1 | CASSSTGAGAYEQYF
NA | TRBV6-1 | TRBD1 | CASRRTGDEKLFF
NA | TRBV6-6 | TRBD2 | CASSTGLAGGRELFF
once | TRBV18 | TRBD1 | CASSPAGTGPYNEQFF
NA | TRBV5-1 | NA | CASSLGTYESGELFF
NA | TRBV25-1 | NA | CASSFPGAGGEQYF
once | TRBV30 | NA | CAWSGLKGLRETQYF
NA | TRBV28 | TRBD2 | CASSFLTWVGGRPLAAFF
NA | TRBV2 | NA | CASSRPVGGYGYTF
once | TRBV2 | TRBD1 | CASSPGTGNGYTF
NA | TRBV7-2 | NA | CASSLEAVAKNIQYF
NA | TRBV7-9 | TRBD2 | CASSFLTSVLTDTQYF
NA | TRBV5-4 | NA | CASSLGGRSSGNTIYF
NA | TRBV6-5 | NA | CASSYSYGRFNNEQFF
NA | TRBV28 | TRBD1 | CASSVTGQLGYGYTF
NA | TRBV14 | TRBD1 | CASSQLGTGPGNTIYF
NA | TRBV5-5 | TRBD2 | CASSRGTSGYTGELFF